A single sample gave rise to the 14 T cell receptor beta chains below, sequenced in a study of cytomegalovirus exposure and HLA in healthy donors. The protocol was immunoSEQ multiplex PCR, while the TCRdb copy is restricted to in-frame clones and leaves out a portion. The repertoire has a few hundred thousand clones, 75% to 95% of them found once; the top ten carry roughly 1%. The source material was PBMCs. The receptors here all came from a woman between 18 and 29 years old in good health and CMV-seronegative.

The chain employs TRBV7-3 and TRBJ2-2, with TRBD2 matching over 9 bases. The germline V gene encodes CDR1 SGHTA and CDR2 FQGTGA. This CDR3 spans 17 amino acids. V was pared by 1 base and J by 0 bases, with 3 bases of the junction left unmatched. CDR3 sequence (DNA): TGTGCCAGCAGCTTAATAGCGGGGGTTGCGAACACCGGGGAGCTGTTTTTT. Amino acid sequence: CASSLIAGVANTGELFF. The full variable domain, its missing parts supplied by reference TRBV7-3 and TRBJ2-2, is GAGVSQTPSNKVTEKGKYVELRCDPISGHTALYWYRQSLGQGPEFLIYFQGTGAADDSGLPNDRFFAVRPEGSVSTLKIQRTERGDSAVYLCASSLIAGVANTGELFFGEGSRLTVL.

The chain uses TRBV10-3 and TRBJ2-7; 7 bases are shared with TRBD1. The CDR3 totals 16 residues. Losses at the gene ends were 4 bases for V and 0 bases for J; bases not matched to a gene: 9. Germline loops: CDR1 ENHRY, CDR2 SYGVKD. The CDR3 nucleotides are TGTGCCATCAGTGCGACCCCACAGGGGACCTCCTACGAGCAGTACTTC. This codes for CAISATPQGTSYEQYF.

The gene calls are TRBV6-5 and TRBJ2-1; D is perhaps TRBD2 (6 bases). The ends were cut back, 6 bases at V and 4 bases at J, with 16 bases in the middle. The germline CDR1 and CDR2 sequences are MNHEY and SVGAGI. The CDR3 sequence is 15 residues long. The CDR3 DNA follows: TGTGCCAGCAGCCCCCGGGACTCCTCGTACAATGAGCAGTTCTTC. Its translation is CASSPRDSSYNEQFF.

V and J are TRBV18 and TRBJ1-2; 10 bases align to TRBD1. The CDR3 is made up of 15 amino acids. V lost 4 bases and J lost 2; bases outside the gene matches: 4. Germline CDR1 reads KGHSH; CDR2 reads LQKENI. Here the CDR3 reads CASSQGTGENYGYTF. The CDR3 nucleotides are TGTGCCAGCTCACAGGGGACAGGGGAAAACTATGGCTACACCTTC.

This clone was picked up a small number of times. The CDR3 is CASSLAQGAGNTIYF. CDR3 coding DNA: TGTGCCAGCAGCTTAGCGCAGGGGGCTGGAAACACCATATATTTT. J is TRBJ1-3 and V is TRBV7-6; 7 bases are a match to TRBD1. With 0 bases clipped from V and 2 bases from J, the junction kept 1 base outside the gene matches. Germline values: CDR1 SGHVS, CDR2 FNYEAQ. The CDR3 sequence is 15 residues long.

This rearrangement joins TRBV13 to TRBJ2-7; D is perhaps TRBD1 (5 bases). Germline CDR1 and CDR2: PRHDT and FYEKMQ (reference sequence). CDR3 length: 15 residues. Trimming cost V 0 bases and J 2 bases, with 11 bases left between them. In DNA, the CDR3 is TGTGCCAGCAGCTTAGGCGGGCAGGGCACCTACGAGCAGTACTTC. This sequence encodes CASSLGGQGTYEQYF.

This chain connects TRBV6-5 to TRBJ1-1, with D perhaps matching TRBD1 (5 bases). Trimming cost V 4 bases and J 10 bases, with 22 bases left between them. CDR1 and CDR2 from the germline V gene are MNHEY and SVGAGI. This CDR3 has 15 residues. CDR3 nucleotide sequence: TGTGCCAGCAGTTCCCGGGGGTCGGCGCAAAGGGGAGCTTTCTTT. As protein: CASSSRGSAQRGAFF.

J is TRBJ2-7 and V is TRBV18, with 8 bases aligning to TRBD2. V gave up 3 bases and J gave up 7 bases; unmatched junction bases: 8. CDR1 is KGHSH and CDR2 is LQKENI in the germline V gene. This CDR3 comprises 14 residues. CDR3 protein: CASSPSGGAWEQYF. The CDR3 nucleotides are TGTGCCAGCTCACCCTCCGGGGGGGCTTGGGAGCAGTACTTC.

This clone has more than one count but fewer than ten. This chain joins TRBV19 and TRBJ2-1; 9 nucleotides agree with TRBD2. V shed 7 bases, J shed 2 bases, and the junction held 6 bases outside the gene matches. Germline CDR1 reads LNHDA; CDR2 reads SQIVND (reference sequence). The CDR3 runs to 15 residues. The CDR3 DNA reads as TGTGCCAGTACTGCAGCGGGAGGTCCCTACAATGAGCAGTTCTTC. This translates into CASTAAGGPYNEQFF. Complete variable domain (other parts from reference TRBV19 and TRBJ2-1): DGGITQSPKYLFRKEGQNVTLSCEQNLNHDAMYWYRQDPGQGLRLIYYSQIVNDFQKGDIAEGYSVSREKKESFPLTVTSAQKNPTAFYLCASTAAGGPYNEQFFGPGTRLTVL.

The chain has TRBV6-1 and TRBJ1-3, with a possible D match to TRBD1 (5 bases). The CDR3 is 15 amino acids. In germline, CDR1 is MNHNS, CDR2 SASEGT. V was clipped by 10 bases and J by 0 bases, with 16 bases between them. The CDR3 DNA reads as TGTGCCACCGGGGGAGCAGGGCGCTCTGGAAACACCATATATTTT. This codes for CATGGAGRSGNTIYF.

This clone was counted a single time. The CDR3 region has the DNA TGTGCCAGCAGCGCGTCCGGGACAGCCCTTAATTCACCCCTCCACTTT. Protein: CASSASGTALNSPLHF. The chain recombines TRBV7-9 with TRBJ1-6; 7 positions match TRBD1. Germline CDR1 is SEHNR and CDR2 is FQNEAQ (reference sequence). The CDR3 is 16 residues long. After removal of 5 bases from V and 6 bases from J, the junction contained 10 bases not matched to a gene.

This clone was found a few times. The rearrangement uses TRBV7-2 and TRBJ1-4, with a tentative D call TRBD1 (5 bases). Germline V gives CDR1 SGHTA, CDR2 FQGNSA. V lost 6 bases, J lost 7 bases, and 15 bases lay in between. The CDR3 length is 14 residues. The CDR3 DNA reads as TGTGCCAGCAGTCCAGGGTCGTTCGGTGAAAAACTGTTTTTT. It yields the protein CASSPGSFGEKLFF.

This CDR3 is CASSVTGGTTDYGYTF. CDR3 in DNA: TGTGCCAGCAGCGTAACAGGGGGTACAACCGATTATGGCTACACCTTC. The chain carries TRBV9 and TRBJ1-2, with 8 positions matching TRBD1. The CDR3 runs to 16 residues. Germline-derived CDR1 and CDR2 are SGDLS and YYNGEE. J gave up 5 bases and V 1 base, and 10 bases lay outside the gene matches.

The V gene is TRBV27, the J gene TRBJ2-2; D gene uncertain. Trimming cost V 8 bases and J 1 base, with 20 bases left between them. This CDR3 comprises 17 residues. In germline, CDR1 is MNHEY, CDR2 SMNVEV (reference sequence). As DNA, the CDR3 is TGTGCCAGCGCGATGGGCTGGGCCACTCTGAACACCGGGGAGCTGTTTTTT. Protein sequence: CASAMGWATLNTGELFF.